This TCR beta chain is from a study of regulatory T cells in long-lasting Graves disease. V was cut by 3 bases and J by 3 bases, with 8 bases left in between. The CDR3 sequence is 12 residues long. Germline CDR1 reads SQVTM; CDR2 reads ANQGSEA. Building the TCR beta libraries relied on iRepertoire HTBI primers, and CDR3 regions underwent Arm-PCR. TCRdb re-called the multiplex PCR reads through MiXCR, storing one row per CDR3 protein. The table includes about 560,000 distinct CDR3 sequences, around 15% detected once. As to time point: newly diagnosed GD, antithyroid drugs for less than 3 months. Researchers made the TCR library from RNA that was extracted from PBMCs. Only a few counts were recorded for this clonotype. This sequence may be a read error, since a much larger clone differs from it by one base. The sample also formed part of further work on T cells in Graves' hyperthyroidism and ophthalmopathy.

This receptor was obtained from a man aged 18 to 29 with Graves disease. The input for sequencing was peripheral blood mononuclear cells (PBMCs), taken at new diagnosis, from a patient treated with antithyroid drugs. This chain links TRBV29-1 with TRBJ1-2, with TRBD1 as a possible D gene (5 bases). CDR3 coding DNA: TGCAGCGTTGACTCGGGACACTATGGCTACACCTTC. Its translation is CSVDSGHYGYTF.